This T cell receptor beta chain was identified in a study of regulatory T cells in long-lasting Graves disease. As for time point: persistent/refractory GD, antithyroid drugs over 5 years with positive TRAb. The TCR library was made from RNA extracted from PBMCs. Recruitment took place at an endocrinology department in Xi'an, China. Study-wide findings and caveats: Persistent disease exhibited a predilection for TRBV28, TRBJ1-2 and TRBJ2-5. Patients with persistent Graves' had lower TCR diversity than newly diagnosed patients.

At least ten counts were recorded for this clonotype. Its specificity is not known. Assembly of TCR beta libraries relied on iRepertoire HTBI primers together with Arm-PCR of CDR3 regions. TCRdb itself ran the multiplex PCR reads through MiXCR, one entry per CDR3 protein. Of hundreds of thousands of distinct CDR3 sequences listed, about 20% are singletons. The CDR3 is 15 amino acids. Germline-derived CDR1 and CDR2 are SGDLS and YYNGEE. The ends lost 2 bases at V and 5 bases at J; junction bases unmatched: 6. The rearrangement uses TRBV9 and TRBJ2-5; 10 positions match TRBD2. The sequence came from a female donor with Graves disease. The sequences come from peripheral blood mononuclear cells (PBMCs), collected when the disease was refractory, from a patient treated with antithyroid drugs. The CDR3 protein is CASSVRLAGVETQYF. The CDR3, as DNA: TGTGCCAGCAGCGTGCGGCTAGCGGGAGTGGAGACCCAGTACTTC.